These 8 T cell receptor beta chains were all obtained from the same sample, sequenced in a study of regulatory T cells in long-lasting Graves disease. Time point noted: persistent/refractory GD, antithyroid drugs over 5 years with positive TRAb. The TCR library was prepared using RNA isolated from PBMCs. Libraries of TCR beta came from iRepertoire HTBI primers plus Arm-PCR of CDR3 regions. TCRdb ran MiXCR on the multiplex PCR reads and lists one entry per CDR3 protein. The sample lists around 400,000 distinct CDR3 sequences; about 20% were seen once. The sample was peripheral blood mononuclear cells (PBMCs), taken when the disease was refractory, from a patient treated with antithyroid drugs. The origin of the receptors is a female donor with Graves disease.

This chain joins TRBV3-1 and TRBJ1-5; D gene unclear. V was clipped by 1 base and J by 3 bases, with 7 bases between them. Per germline, CDR1 LGHDT and CDR2 YNNKEL (reference sequence). CDR3 length: 14 amino acids. In DNA form, the CDR3 reads TGTGCCAGCAGCCAAGGGAGGGTCAATCAGCCCCAGCATTTT. This gives the protein CASSQGRVNQPQHF. Combining the CDR3 with reference TRBV3-1 and TRBJ1-5 gives the whole variable domain DTAVSQTPKYLVTQMGNDKSIKCEQNLGHDTMYWYKQDSKKFLKIMFSYNNKELIINETVPNRFSPKSPDKAHLNLHINSLELGDSAVYFCASSQGRVNQPQHFGDGTRLSIL.

The table lists this clonotype with a few counts. The DNA for the CDR3 is TGTGCCAGTAGTATGAAGTTAGCAGGCAATCAGCCCCAGCATTTT. Amino acids: CASSMKLAGNQPQHF. J is TRBJ1-5 and V is TRBV19; D unresolved. V gave up 3 bases and J gave up 2 bases, with 11 bases separating them. The CDR3 loop spans 15 amino acids. Germline V gene sequence: CDR1 LNHDA, CDR2 SQIVND (reference sequence).

This clonotype was picked up many times. The CDR3 region has the DNA TGTGCCAGTAGTGCCGGGACAGGGACTGGATCCCAGCATTTT. Its translation: CASSAGTGTGSQHF. The chain carries TRBV19 and TRBJ1-5; 9 bases line up with TRBD1. V shed 5 bases and J 11 bases; nucleotides not matched to a gene: 10. The CDR3 spans 14 residues. Germline V CDR1 and CDR2: LNHDA, SQIVND (reference sequence).

This chain joins TRBV7-2 and TRBJ2-5, with TRBD2 matching 12 bases. V dropped 4 bases and J dropped 3; count of bases not matched to a gene: 9. The germline CDR1 and CDR2 sequences are SGHTA and FQGNSA. The CDR3 extends over 17 amino acids. CDR3 sequence reads: CASSSGVWTSGEETQYF. The CDR3 DNA sequence: TGTGCCAGCAGCTCGGGGGTTTGGACTAGCGGGGAAGAGACCCAGTACTTC. Variable domain in full (rest from reference TRBV7-2 and TRBJ2-5): GAGVSQSPSNKVTEKGKDVELRCDPISGHTALYWYRQSLGQGLEFLIYFQGNSAPDKSGLPSDRFSAERTGGSVSTLTIQRTQQEDSAVYLCASSSGVWTSGEETQYFGPGTRLLVL.

The gene calls are TRBV4-1 and TRBJ2-3; 9 nucleotides match TRBD2. Germline CDR1 MGHRA, CDR2 YSYEKL. There are 18 residues in the CDR3. V shed 0 bases and J 4 bases; nucleotides not matched to a gene: 11. The CDR3 is CASSQDFNPSGTPDTQYF. DNA for the CDR3: TGCGCCAGCAGCCAAGACTTTAACCCTAGCGGGACTCCAGATACGCAGTATTTT.

V usage is TRBV6-1 and J usage is TRBJ1-1; 11 bases map to TRBD1. CDR1 MNHNS and CDR2 SASEGT come from the germline V gene. J was trimmed by 8 bases and V by 6 bases; bases with no gene match: 17. The CDR3 spans 17 residues. In DNA, the CDR3 is TGTGCCAGCAGGTTTTATCCCGGGGACAGGGGGGGTTCCGAAGCTTTCTTT. This gives the protein CASRFYPGDRGGSEAFF.

The chain couples TRBV3-1 to TRBJ1-1; D is perhaps TRBD1 (5 bases). Trimming stripped 4 bases from V and 5 bases from J, with 20 bases between. There are 16 residues in the CDR3. The V gene's germline CDR1 is LGHDT and CDR2 YNNKEL (reference sequence). The CDR3 protein is CASSPRTPQGRTEAFF. The DNA for the CDR3 is TGTGCCAGCAGCCCCAGAACCCCCCAGGGTCGGACTGAAGCTTTCTTT.

In this sample, this clonotype turned up many times. The CDR3 nucleotides are TGTGCCAGCAGGAAGACAGGGGGAGCCGGGGAGCTGTTTTTT. Translating it yields CASRKTGGAGELFF. The chain links TRBV2 to TRBJ2-2, with TRBD1 identical over 9 bases. The CDR3 is 14 amino acids. The germline gives CDR1 SNHLY, CDR2 FYNNEI. The J segment lost 6 bases and the V segment lost 6 bases, leaving 5 bases of the junction unmatched.